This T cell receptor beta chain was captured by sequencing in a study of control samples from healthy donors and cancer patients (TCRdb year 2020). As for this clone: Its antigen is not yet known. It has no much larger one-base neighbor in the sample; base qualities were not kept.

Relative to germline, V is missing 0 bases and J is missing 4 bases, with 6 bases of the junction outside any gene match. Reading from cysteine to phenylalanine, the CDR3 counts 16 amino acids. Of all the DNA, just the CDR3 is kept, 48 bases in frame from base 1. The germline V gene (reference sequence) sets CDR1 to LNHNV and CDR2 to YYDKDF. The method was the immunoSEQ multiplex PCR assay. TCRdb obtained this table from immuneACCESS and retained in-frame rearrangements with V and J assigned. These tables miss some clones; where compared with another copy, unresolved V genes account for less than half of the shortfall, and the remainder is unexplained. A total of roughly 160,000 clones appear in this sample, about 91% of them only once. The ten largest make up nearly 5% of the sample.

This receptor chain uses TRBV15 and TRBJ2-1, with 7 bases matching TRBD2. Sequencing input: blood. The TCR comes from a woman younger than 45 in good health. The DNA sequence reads TGTGCCACCAGCAGAGAGCGTGGCGGGGGATACAATGAGCAGTTCTTC. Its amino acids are CATSRERGGGYNEQFF.